The 17 T cell receptor beta chains presented below share a single source sample, sequenced in a study of cytomegalovirus exposure and HLA in healthy donors. Both 60 Vbeta primers and 13 Jbeta primers went into the PCR. The data were produced by immunoSEQ multiplex PCR, yet TCRdb's version contains in-frame clones alone and is incomplete. The sample records around 180,000 clones, around 80% being singletons. The sequenced sample was PBMCs. These receptors were taken from a man between 18 and 29 years old in good health and CMV-seronegative.

The V gene is TRBV2, the J gene TRBJ2-3; D is perhaps TRBD1 (5 bases). There are 14 residues in the CDR3. CDR1 is SNHLY, CDR2 FYNNEI, per germline. Deletions cut 10 bases from V and 5 bases from J, with 19 bases between. The CDR3 nucleotides are TGTGCCATCCCCAGGGTCGTAGTGGGAGATACGCAGTATTTT. Protein sequence: CAIPRVVVGDTQYF.

This clone was recorded a few times. The chain recombines TRBV10-2 with TRBJ1-1; a weak D match, TRBD1 (5 bases). Deletions cut 8 bases from V and 1 base from J, with 8 bases between. Per the germline V gene, CDR1 is WSHSY and CDR2 is SAAADI. The CDR3 totals 12 residues. CDR3 loop: CASLGENTEAFF. The CDR3 DNA is TGCGCCAGCCTAGGGGAGAACACTGAAGCTTTCTTT.

This clone occurred a few times. This sequence joins TRBV4-3 and TRBJ2-6; tentatively, D is TRBD1 (5 bases). In germline, CDR1 is LGHNA, CDR2 YSLEER. V was shortened by 0 bases and J by 0 bases, with 6 bases between the two germline ends. The CDR3 extends over 16 amino acids. CDR3 bases: TGCGCCAGCAGCCAAGAAACAGGCTCTGGGGCCAACGTCCTGACTTTC. Translated, it gives CASSQETGSGANVLTF.

The chain joins TRBV28 to TRBJ1-2, with D perhaps matching TRBD1 (5 bases). V was cut by 5 bases and J by 3 bases, with 7 bases left in between. This CDR3 contains 12 residues. Germline lookup yields CDR1 MDHEN and CDR2 SYDVKM. The CDR3 loop reads CASSTRDYGYTF. DNA of the CDR3: TGTGCCAGCAGTACCAGGGACTATGGCTACACCTTC.

The rearrangement links TRBV2 to TRBJ1-1, with 8 nucleotides matching TRBD1. The CDR3 covers 15 residues. The V gene end was trimmed by 8 bases and the J gene end by 5 bases; junction bases not matched to a gene: 13. Germline CDR1 and CDR2: SNHLY and FYNNEI. The CDR3 DNA reads TGTGCCAGCTCTTCGGGACAGGCAGGTCTGACTGAAGCTTTCTTT. Residues: CASSSGQAGLTEAFF. The complete variable domain, with remaining parts taken from reference TRBV2 and TRBJ1-1, reads EPEVTQTPSHQVTQMGQEVILRCVPISNHLYFYWYRQILGQKVEFLVSFYNNEISEKSEIFDDQFSVERPDGSNFTLKIRSTKLEDSAMYFCASSSGQAGLTEAFFGQGTRLTVV.

The genes are TRBV7-2 and TRBJ2-1, with D perhaps TRBD1 (8 bases). V gave up 0 bases and J gave up 3 bases, with 21 bases separating them. The germline CDR1 and CDR2 sequences are SGHTA and FQGNSA. The CDR3 loop spans 19 amino acids. CDR3 sequence reads: CASSLAGGYRTGGYNEQFF. The CDR3 DNA sequence: TGTGCCAGCAGCTTAGCGGGGGGGTATAGAACAGGGGGCTACAATGAGCAGTTCTTC.

The rearrangement links TRBV25-1 to TRBJ2-3; 9 bases are shared with TRBD1. Germline V CDR1 and CDR2: MGHDK, SYGVNS. This CDR3 has 14 amino acids. Germline trimming cut 6 bases from V and 4 bases from J; bases unmatched to any gene: 5. In nucleotides, the CDR3 is TGTGCCAGCAGATCGGACAGGGGCGCAGATACGCAGTATTTT. It yields the protein CASRSDRGADTQYF.

This sequence joins TRBV7-3 and TRBJ2-7; 8 bases match TRBD1. This CDR3 comprises 13 residues. J was trimmed by 5 bases and V by 3 bases; bases with no gene match: 3. The germline V gene has CDR1 SGHTA and CDR2 FQGTGA. CDR3 bases: TGTGCCAGCAGCTTGGACAGGGAGAACGAGCAGTACTTC. Translation: CASSLDRENEQYF.

V and J are TRBV28 and TRBJ2-1; D not certain. Germline V lookup: CDR1 MDHEN, CDR2 SYDVKM. V lost 6 bases and J lost 5, with 8 bases in between. The CDR3 spans 12 residues. The CDR3 sequence: CASRLTNNEQFF. The DNA for the CDR3 is TGTGCCAGCAGATTGACAAACAATGAGCAGTTCTTC.

The chain carries TRBV5-4 and TRBJ2-1, with a weak D call TRBD2 (7 bases). V lost 4 bases, J lost 5 bases, and 16 bases lay in between. The CDR3 is 15 amino acids. From germline, CDR1 is SGHNT and CDR2 YYREEE (reference sequence). The CDR3 nucleotides read TGTGCCAGCAGCCCGGTGGGGGGGGCCCACAATGAGCAGTTCTTC. Amino acid sequence: CASSPVGGAHNEQFF.

This clone was detected a few times. The chain employs TRBV10-3 and TRBJ2-1; 9 bases line up with TRBD2. This CDR3 is 14 amino acids long. V shed 4 bases, J shed 4 bases, and the junction held 2 bases outside the gene matches. CDR1 is ENHRY and CDR2 is SYGVKD in the germline V gene. CDR3 amino acids: CAISAAGGYNEQFF. The CDR3, as DNA: TGTGCCATCAGTGCCGCGGGAGGGTACAATGAGCAGTTCTTC.

The V call is TRBV28, the J call TRBJ2-2; D gene uncertain. There are 13 residues in the CDR3. Germline V CDR1 and CDR2: MDHEN, SYDVKM. Trimming left V 1 base short and J 6 bases short, with 6 bases between. This CDR3 is CASSLFPAGELFF. Here the CDR3 DNA reads TGTGCCAGCAGTTTATTTCCTGCCGGGGAGCTGTTTTTT. The variable domain in full, completed from reference TRBV28 and TRBJ2-2, reads DVKVTQSSRYLVKRTGEKVFLECVQDMDHENMFWYRQDPGLGLRLIYFSYDVKMKEKGDIPEGYSVSREKKERFSLILESASTNQTSMYLCASSLFPAGELFFGEGSRLTVL.

This chain links TRBV18 with TRBJ2-2; D is undetermined. CDR3 length: 17 residues. Germline-derived CDR1 and CDR2 are KGHSH and LQKENI. Trimming stripped 0 bases from V and 1 base from J, with 12 bases between. This chain's CDR3 is CASSPPNSGLNTGELFF. The CDR3 DNA follows: TGTGCCAGCTCACCACCGAATTCCGGGTTGAACACCGGGGAGCTGTTTTTT.

The genes are TRBV30 and TRBJ2-2; D remains unclear. Germline V gene sequence: CDR1 GTSNPN, CDR2 SVGIG (reference sequence). The CDR3 is made up of 14 amino acids. Deletions cut 2 bases from V and 7 bases from J, with 14 bases between. CDR3 DNA sequence: TGTGCCTGGAGTCGTGGAACAGTTGGCGGGGAGCTGTTTTTT. Protein product: CAWSRGTVGGELFF.

This clone has only one observation. V and J are TRBV4-3 and TRBJ2-7, with a weak D call TRBD2 (6 bases). The CDR3 length is 13 residues. Trimming removed 6 bases at V and 3 bases at J, with 12 bases between. Per the germline V gene, CDR1 is LGHNA and CDR2 is YSLEER. In DNA, the CDR3 is TGCGCCAGCAGTCGTGGACTAATCTACGAGCAGTACTTC. Translation: CASSRGLIYEQYF.

The CDR3 loop reads CSVEEVGGRGKLFF. The CDR3 DNA is TGCAGCGTTGAGGAGGTCGGGGGACGGGGGAAACTGTTTTTT. The chain uses TRBV29-1 and TRBJ1-4, with D tentatively TRBD1 (5 bases). There are 14 residues in the CDR3. With 3 bases removed from V and 11 bases from J, the gap between germline ends came to 19 bases. The germline CDR1 and CDR2 sequences are SQVTM and ANQGSEA.

The chain recombines TRBV13 with TRBJ2-7; D might be TRBD1 (5 bases). The CDR3 totals 18 residues. Trimming shortened V by 4 bases and J by 0 bases, and 22 bases separated the two germline ends. CDR1 is PRHDT and CDR2 is FYEKMQ in the germline V gene (reference sequence). The DNA of the CDR3 is TGTGCCAGCAGCTCCCGAACAGGCTGGGTCCCTGACTCCTACGAGCAGTACTTC. This gives the protein CASSSRTGWVPDSYEQYF.